This TCR beta chain was sequenced during a study of T cell responses to AZD1222 COVID-19 vaccine. On the study more broadly: Second-dose timings of about 4 or about 12 weeks were pooled.

Sequencing was performed with immunoSEQ multiplex PCR; in TCRdb, only in-frame clones are kept and a portion is missing. The sample includes about 120,000 clones, roughly 90% of them seen just once. Trimming removed 4 bases from V and 4 bases from J, with 13 bases in between. CDR1 is LNHDA, CDR2 SQIVND, per germline (reference sequence). The CDR3 is 14 residues long. Concerning this clone: Antigen: not known.

Study-level findings and limits: Regions left unmutated in variants are reportedly the target of nearly half of spike-specific TCRs. Spike-wide vaccine-associated CD4 TCRs dominated at 160-218 and 743-854. Repertoire sampling happened only post peak T cell response.

The material sequenced was peripheral blood, taken on day 0 of AZD1222 vaccination. The source of this sequence is an adult in good health. The chain carries TRBV19 and TRBJ1-2; D not resolved. CDR3 sequence reads: CASSTGKPFYGYTF. The CDR3 coding sequence is TGTGCCAGTAGTACCGGCAAACCCTTCTATGGCTACACCTTC. Based on the CDR3 plus reference TRBV19 and TRBJ1-2, the full variable domain is DGGITQSPKYLFRKEGQNVTLSCEQNLNHDAMYWYRQDPGQGLRLIYYSQIVNDFQKGDIAEGYSVSREKKESFPLTVTSAQKNPTAFYLCASSTGKPFYGYTFGSGTRLTVV.